This T cell receptor (beta chain) appears in the sequencing data of a study of T cell repertoires in cytomegalovirus infection. About this clonotype: Its antigen is undetermined.

Trimming took off 0 bases at V and 3 bases at J, with 8 bases between the two ends. The germline CDR1 and CDR2 sequences are SGHAT and FQNNGV. The CDR3 length is 15 residues. One entry per CDR3 protein results from TCRdb running MiXCR on the reads. The table records more than 85,000 distinct CDR3 sequences, 25% to 30% of them present only once. The sample in question was CD8+ T cells from cultured PBMCs, obtained from culture after CMV antigen stimulation. The chain carries TRBV11-2 and TRBJ2-2; D remains unclear. The clonotype originates from a human donor in good health (CMV status not recorded). Some clones in this sample may be carry-over from other donors' samples. The CDR3 DNA reads as TGTGCCAGCAGCTTAGATCACCACGACACCGGGGAGCTGTTTTTT. Its protein product is CASSLDHHDTGELFF. The full variable domain, rest sourced from reference TRBV11-2 and TRBJ2-2, is EAGVAQSPRYKIIEKRQSVAFWCNPISGHATLYWYQQILGQGPKLLIQFQNNGVVDDSQLPKDRFSAERLKGVDSTLKIQPAKLEDSAVYLCASSLDHHDTGELFFGEGSRLTVL.